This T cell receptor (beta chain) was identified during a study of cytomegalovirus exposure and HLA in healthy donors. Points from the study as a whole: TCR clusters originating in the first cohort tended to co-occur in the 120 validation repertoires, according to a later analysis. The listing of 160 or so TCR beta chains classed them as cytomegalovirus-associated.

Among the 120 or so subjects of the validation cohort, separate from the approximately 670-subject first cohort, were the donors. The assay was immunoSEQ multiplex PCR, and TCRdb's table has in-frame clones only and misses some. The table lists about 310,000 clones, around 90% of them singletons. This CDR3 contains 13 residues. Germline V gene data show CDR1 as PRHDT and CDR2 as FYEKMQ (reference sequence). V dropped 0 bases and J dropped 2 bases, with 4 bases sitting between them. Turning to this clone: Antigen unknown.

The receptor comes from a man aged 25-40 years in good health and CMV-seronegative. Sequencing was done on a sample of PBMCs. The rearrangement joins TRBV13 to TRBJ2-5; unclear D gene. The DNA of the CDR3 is TGTGCCAGCAGCTTAGGACAGCAAGAGACCCAGTACTTC. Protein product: CASSLGQQETQYF.